These T cell receptor beta chains were read from a single sample in a study of control samples from healthy donors and cancer patients. Assay used: immunoSEQ multiplex PCR; TCRdb lists only in-frame clones, some missing. The table has about 160,000 clones, around 94% seen once. Sample: PBMCs. The receptors here all came from a man between 60 and 70 years old with colorectal cancer. Each CDR3 is given with its conserved first and last residue. D genes are given only for firm matches. The size entry is marked missing in some rows and otherwise reads once, few, many or a size class.

abundance,v_gene,d_gene,len,j_gene,CDR3nt,CDR3aa
.,TRBV5-1,.,14,TRBJ2-3,TGCGCCAGCAGCTTGGGAAGGAGCACAGATACGCAGTATTTT,CASSLGRSTDTQYF
.,TRBV5-1,TRBD1,14,TRBJ2-7,TGCGCCAGCAGCTCGGGACAGGGCTCCTACGAGCAGTACTTC,CASSSGQGSYEQYF
.,TRBV7-2,TRBD2,16,TRBJ2-5,TGTGCCAGCAGCGGCCGGACTAGCGGGGGGGCTCAGACCCAGTACTTC,CASSGRTSGGAQTQYF
.,TRBV6-2/TRBV6-3,TRBD1,16,TRBJ2-5,TGTGCCAGCAGTTACTCGCGACAGGGGGCTTGGGAGACCCAGTACTTC,CASSYSRQGAWETQYF
few,TRBV13,.,17,TRBJ2-2,TGTGCCAGCAGCTTAGGGGCGGGCACGAGGGACACCGGGGAGCTGTTTTTT,CASSLGAGTRDTGELFF
.,TRBV6-1,.,13,TRBJ1-6,TGTGCCAGCAGCCCCCGCTGGGAATCACCCCTCCACTTT,CASSPRWESPLHF
.,TRBV19,.,13,TRBJ2-2,TGTGCCAGTAGTACCCTCGGGAAAGGGGAGCTGTTTTTT,CASSTLGKGELFF
.,TRBV19,TRBD2,19,TRBJ2-5,TGTGCCAGTAGTAGTAGAAGGACTAGCGGGGATCACTACCAAGAGACCCAGTACTTC,CASSSRRTSGDHYQETQYF
.,TRBV21-1,.,15,TRBJ1-4,TGTGCCAGCAGCAAAGTAGAGCTAACTAATGAAAAACTGTTTTTT,CASSKVELTNEKLFF
.,TRBV2,TRBD1,15,TRBJ2-1,TGTGCCAGCAGTGGGCCGGACAGGGCGGGCAATGAGCAGTTCTTC,CASSGPDRAGNEQFF
.,TRBV15,.,15,TRBJ2-7,TGTGCCACCAGCAGGGTCTTGGGGGGGGCCCTCGAGCAGTACTTC,CATSRVLGGALEQYF
.,TRBV6-5,.,14,TRBJ2-7,TGTGCCAGCAGTTATCGAGAGAGCTCCTACGAGCAGTACTTC,CASSYRESSYEQYF
.,TRBV19,TRBD1,16,TRBJ1-4,TGTGCCACCAGAGAGACCCCACAGGGGTTTAATGAAAAACTGTTTTTT,CATRETPQGFNEKLFF
few,TRBV3-1/TRBV3-2,TRBD2,16,TRBJ2-3,TGTGCCAGCAGACTTAGCGGGGGGATAGGAACAGATACGCAGTATTTT,CASRLSGGIGTDTQYF
.,TRBV18,.,15,TRBJ1-2,TGTGCCAGCTCACCACCGGAACAGAGGAACTATGGCTACACCTTC,CASSPPEQRNYGYTF
.,TRBV19,TRBD1,16,TRBJ1-2,TGTGCCAGTACGGGGACAGGTGCCATTTCGGGCTATGGCTACACCTTC,CASTGTGAISGYGYTF
once,TRBV12-5,.,15,TRBJ1-5,TGTGCTAGTGGTAGTGGGTCGGCTTTCCTTCAGCCCCAGCATTTT,CASGSGSAFLQPQHF
.,TRBV7-2,TRBD1,15,TRBJ1-2,TGTGCCAGCAGCCTGGACAGGGGGCCTAACTATGGCTACACCTTC,CASSLDRGPNYGYTF
.,TRBV6-5,TRBD2,15,TRBJ2-5,TGTGCCAGCAGTTCGCGCGGACTAGCCGTAAGGACCCAGTACTTC,CASSSRGLAVRTQYF
.,TRBV6-5,.,12,TRBJ2-3,TGTGCCAGCAGTTCTGACACGGGTACGCAGTATTTT,CASSSDTGTQYF
.,TRBV7-9,.,14,TRBJ2-2,TGTGCCAGCAGCTTAGAACCTGGTGTCGGGGAGCTGTTTTTT,CASSLEPGVGELFF
.,TRBV6-5,TRBD1,14,TRBJ2-6,TGTGCCAGCGACAGGGGCTCTGGGGCCAACGTCCTGACTTTC,CASDRGSGANVLTF
.,TRBV29-1,TRBD1,18,TRBJ2-7,TGCAGCGTTGTGGGGGACAGGGGGGTAGCGGGGCGTCTCCACGAGCAGTACTTC,CSVVGDRGVAGRLHEQYF
.,TRBV9,TRBD1,15,TRBJ1-2,TGTGCCAGCAGCGTAGCGGGACAGGGGGTAAGGGGCTACACCTTC,CASSVAGQGVRGYTF
.,TRBV10-3,.,11,TRBJ1-1,TGTGCCATCAGCGAATACACTGAAGCTTTCTTT,CAISEYTEAFF
.,TRBV29-1,.,13,TRBJ1-2,TGCAGCGTATACCCTCAGGGGCACTATGGCTACACCTTC,CSVYPQGHYGYTF
.,TRBV7-2,.,14,TRBJ1-2,TGTGCCAGCAGCCTGGGACCCGGACCCTATGGCTACACCTTC,CASSLGPGPYGYTF
.,TRBV2,.,14,TRBJ1-4,TGTGCCAGCCTCCCTCAGGGATACCGGGGAAAACTGTTTTTT,CASLPQGYRGKLFF
.,TRBV4-1,.,17,TRBJ1-4,TGCGCCAGCAGCCAAGCAATGATTGGGCAGTCTAATGAAAAACTGTTTTTT,CASSQAMIGQSNEKLFF
.,TRBV5-6,TRBD1,15,TRBJ1-3,TGTGCCAGCAGCTTGCAGGGGGCGTTTGGAAACACCATATATTTT,CASSLQGAFGNTIYF
.,TRBV2,.,13,TRBJ1-6,TGTGCCAGCAGCAGGGAAGGCGGTTCACCCCTCCACTTT,CASSREGGSPLHF
.,TRBV10-3,.,16,TRBJ1-1,TGTGCCATCAGTGGGGGGGGGACACCCCTGAACACTGAAGCTTTCTTT,CAISGGGTPLNTEAFF
.,TRBV5-1,TRBD2,14,TRBJ2-3,TGCGCCAGCAGCTCCGGGAGGCCCACAGATACGCAGTATTTT,CASSSGRPTDTQYF
.,TRBV18,.,15,TRBJ1-1,TGTGCCAGCTCACCAGGGGGGACGCAGAACACTGAAGCTTTCTTT,CASSPGGTQNTEAFF
.,TRBV7-9,.,13,TRBJ1-3,TGTGCCAGCAGCCCGGACGGACGGAACACCATATATTTT,CASSPDGRNTIYF
.,TRBV7-9,.,15,TRBJ1-6,TGTGCCAGCAGCCCGACAGTATCTTTCAGTTCACCCCTCCACTTT,CASSPTVSFSSPLHF
.,TRBV6-4,.,16,TRBJ2-3,TGTGCCAGCAGTGACTCGCGTGGGGGGGCCCCAGATACGCAGTATTTT,CASSDSRGGAPDTQYF
.,TRBV5-4,TRBD2,17,TRBJ2-5,TGTGCCAGCAGCTTGGACCCTAGCGGGGGGTACCAAGAGACCCAGTACTTC,CASSLDPSGGYQETQYF